A few counts support the clone carrying this T cell receptor beta chain. Germline V gene sequence: CDR1 SGHTA, CDR2 FQGNSA. The CDR3 contains 15 residues. The trim removed 1 base at V and 4 bases at J, leaving 3 bases unmatched. The data belong to a study of blood T cell repertoires in COVID-19. Study information: Acute and convalescent COVID-19 samples came from the United States, Italy and Spain.

Method: immunoSEQ multiplex PCR; TCRdb's copy keeps in-frame clones and lacks some. The table records 75,000 to 100,000 clones, approximately 80% of them present only once. The V call is TRBV7-2, the J call TRBJ1-2, with 10 bases aligning to TRBD1. The sequenced material came from peripheral blood. The receptor was isolated from a woman at least 80 years old with acute or convalescent COVID-19. The chain's CDR3 is CASSLGRTGGYGYTF. CDR3 sequence (DNA): TGTGCCAGCAGCTTAGGAAGGACAGGGGGCTATGGCTACACCTTC.